This T cell receptor (beta chain) was profiled in a study of T cell repertoires in cytomegalovirus infection. Study-wide background: Peptides in the study included HLA-C-restricted and HLA-B-restricted CMV epitopes. It can be stated that public TCR beta signatures indicated CMV infection as well as a matching HLA type.

This clonotype came up a few times. Its antigen is not known. The study, taken as a whole, reports: It was HLA-C-restricted CMV-specific TCR beta clonotypes that dominated the response ex vivo.

There are 17 residues in the CDR3. The germline gives CDR1 SEHNR, CDR2 FQNEAQ (reference sequence). J lost 6 bases, V lost 4 bases, and 14 bases had no gene match. MiXCR, applied by TCRdb to the reads, yields one record per CDR3 protein. The data contain approximately 910,000 distinct CDR3 sequences, around a third of them singletons. Sequenced here: cultured CD8+ T cells from PBMCs, sampled from culture after CMV antigen stimulation. This receptor was identified in a human donor in good health (CMV status not recorded). Some clones in this sample may be carry-over from other donors' samples. This rearrangement joins TRBV7-9 to TRBJ2-2; 7 bases are shared with TRBD1. The CDR3 here is CASSSPPDRAEAGELFF. The CDR3, as DNA: TGTGCCAGCAGCTCCCCTCCCGACAGGGCGGAGGCCGGGGAGCTGTTTTTT.